These 13 T cell receptor beta chains were all obtained from the same sample, sequenced in a study of blood T cell repertoires in COVID-19. Here immunoSEQ multiplex PCR was the method, and the copy in TCRdb shows in-frame clones only, minus some. The table lists about 250,000 clones, approximately 88% of them singletons. Sequenced input: peripheral blood. The receptors come from a man aged 40-50 years with acute or convalescent COVID-19.

The chain joins TRBV19 to TRBJ2-1; D possibly corresponds to TRBD2 (6 bases). Germline loops: CDR1 LNHDA, CDR2 SQIVND (reference sequence). This CDR3 has 15 residues. V lost 3 bases and J 3 bases, leaving 12 bases between the germline ends. CDR3 sequence reads: CASSMEGLSYNEQFF. The CDR3 nucleotides read TGTGCCAGTAGTATGGAGGGGTTAAGCTACAATGAGCAGTTCTTC.

The genes are TRBV27 and TRBJ1-2; D gene unclear. Germline loops: CDR1 MNHEY, CDR2 SMNVEV (reference sequence). CDR3 length: 13 residues. V lost 2 bases, J lost 6 bases, and 10 bases lay in between. CDR3 in amino acids: CASSLGLYDGYTF. The CDR3 DNA follows: TGTGCCAGCAGTTTAGGCCTGTACGATGGCTACACCTTC.

This clone appeared many times. The chain has TRBV7-2 and TRBJ1-2; TRBD1 might be the D (6 bases). CDR3 size: 15 residues. V lost 1 base, J lost 0 bases, and 9 bases lay in between. Germline CDR1 SGHTA, CDR2 FQGNSA. CDR3 coding DNA: TGTGCCAGCAGCTTAGACCCAGGGGCTAACTATGGCTACACCTTC. Residues: CASSLDPGANYGYTF.

The genes are TRBV7-5 and TRBJ1-5; TRBD1, as called in the table, went unchecked against the DNA. TRBV7-5 has pseudogene status. The CDR3 has 16 residues. The CDR3 DNA is TGTGTCAGAAGCTTAGCGATTACAGGGGGAAATCAGCCCCAGCATTTT. This translates into CVRSLAITGGNQPQHF.

This clone has a handful of counts. This sequence joins TRBV7-9 and TRBJ2-1; the D gene is possibly TRBD1 (5 bases). This CDR3 has 17 residues. Germline V gene sequence: CDR1 SEHNR, CDR2 FQNEAQ (reference sequence). V lost 1 base and J 3 bases, leaving 16 bases between the germline ends. CDR3 sequence (DNA): TGTGCCAGCAGCTTAGGGGGCTTGGCTGAGAACTACAATGAGCAGTTCTTC. It specifies CASSLGGLAENYNEQFF.

The chain joins TRBV5-1 to TRBJ1-6; D unresolved. CDR3 length: 14 residues. CDR1 and CDR2 (germline): SGHRS, YFSETQ. The V end was cut by 0 bases, the J end by 9 bases, with 10 bases between. This CDR3 is CASSLETTGSPLHF. CDR3 sequence (DNA): TGCGCCAGCAGCTTGGAAACTACGGGTTCACCCCTCCACTTT. The full variable domain, rest sourced from reference TRBV5-1 and TRBJ1-6, is KAGVTQTPRYLIKTRGQQVTLSCSPISGHRSVSWYQQTPGQGLQFLFEYFSETQRNKGNFPGRFSGRQFSNSRSEMNVSTLELGDSALYLCASSLETTGSPLHFGNGTRLTVT.

The V and J genes are TRBV9 and TRBJ2-1; 8 positions agree with TRBD2. Germline V gene sequence: CDR1 SGDLS, CDR2 YYNGEE. There are 16 residues in the CDR3. Germline trimming cut 3 bases from V and 6 bases from J; bases unmatched to any gene: 11. This chain's CDR3 is CASSETGLGGGNEQFF. For the CDR3, the DNA is TGTGCCAGCAGCGAGACGGGACTAGGTGGAGGCAATGAGCAGTTCTTC.

The CDR3 coding sequence is TGTGCCAGCAGCCAACGAGGATCGAACACTGAAGCTTTCTTT. Amino acids: CASSQRGSNTEAFF. J is TRBJ1-1 and V is TRBV3-1 (or the pseudogene TRBV3-2); D not resolved. V lost 2 bases, J lost 1 base, and 8 bases lay in between. Germline CDR1 LGHDT, CDR2 YNNKEL (reference sequence). This CDR3 is built from 14 residues.

This chain connects TRBV12-3 or TRBV12-4 to TRBJ2-2; D not certain. The CDR3 length is 12 residues. Trimming pared 5 bases from V and 8 bases from J, leaving 9 bases between. The CDR3 protein is CASSAIRGELFF. CDR3 coding DNA: TGTGCCAGCAGTGCGATCCGGGGGGAGCTGTTTTTT.

The gene calls are TRBV7-2 and TRBJ2-1, with D perhaps matching TRBD2 (6 bases). V lost 0 bases and J lost 9, with 12 bases in between. This CDR3 has 14 residues. Germline CDR1 and CDR2: SGHTA and FQGNSA. The CDR3 is CASSLARLGGEQFF. DNA of the CDR3: TGTGCCAGCAGCTTAGCCCGACTAGGAGGTGAGCAGTTCTTC.

V gene TRBV5-4 combines with J gene TRBJ1-1; D gene ambiguous. The V and J ends lost 3 bases and 3 bases respectively, with 12 bases between them. The CDR3 consists of 14 residues. CDR1 is SGHNT and CDR2 is YYREEE in the germline V gene (reference sequence). This CDR3 reads CASSSEPLDTEAFF. DNA of the CDR3: TGTGCCAGCAGCTCGGAGCCTCTCGACACTGAAGCTTTCTTT.

This clone was recorded only once. The chain couples TRBV4-2 to TRBJ1-2; no firm D call. Trimming took 2 bases from V and 0 from J, leaving 19 bases between them. This CDR3 region has 18 residues. Germline V lookup: CDR1 LGHNA, CDR2 YNFKEQ. CDR3 sequence reads: CASSQSGPGSIANYGYTF. The CDR3 DNA is TGTGCCAGCAGCCAAAGCGGGCCGGGGAGTATAGCTAACTATGGCTACACCTTC.

The rearrangement links TRBV15 to TRBJ2-1; D is uncertain. V lost 3 bases and J lost 0, with 9 bases in between. Germline V gene sequence: CDR1 LNHNV, CDR2 YYDKDF (reference sequence). The CDR3 is 15 residues long. In nucleotides, the CDR3 is TGTGCCACCAGCAGTGGTGGTAGCTCCTACAATGAGCAGTTCTTC. Protein sequence: CATSSGGSSYNEQFF.